This T cell receptor beta chain was identified during a study of T cells in Graves' hyperthyroidism and ophthalmopathy. Losses at the gene ends were 1 base for V and 4 bases for J; bases not matched to a gene: 15. CDR3 length: 18 amino acids. Germline values: CDR1 MNHNS, CDR2 SASEGT. Amplified TCR beta CDR3 regions came from RNA transcripts. Researchers ran a first-round RT-PCR on the TCR CDR3 using the HTBI primer set. MiXCR was run by TCRdb on the multiplex PCR reads, yielding one entry per CDR3 protein. The sample shows 300,000 to 450,000 distinct CDR3 sequences, about 15% of them seen only once. This clonotype was seen a handful of times.

This clonotype was obtained from an older woman with Graves' hyperthyroidism. The V and J genes are TRBV6-1 and TRBJ2-7, with TRBD2 matching 8 bases. Sequenced input: blood. CDR3 amino acids: CASSEGPSGSSILYEQYF. DNA for the CDR3: TGTGCCAGCAGTGAAGGACCCAGCGGGAGTTCCATTCTTTACGAGCAGTACTTC.